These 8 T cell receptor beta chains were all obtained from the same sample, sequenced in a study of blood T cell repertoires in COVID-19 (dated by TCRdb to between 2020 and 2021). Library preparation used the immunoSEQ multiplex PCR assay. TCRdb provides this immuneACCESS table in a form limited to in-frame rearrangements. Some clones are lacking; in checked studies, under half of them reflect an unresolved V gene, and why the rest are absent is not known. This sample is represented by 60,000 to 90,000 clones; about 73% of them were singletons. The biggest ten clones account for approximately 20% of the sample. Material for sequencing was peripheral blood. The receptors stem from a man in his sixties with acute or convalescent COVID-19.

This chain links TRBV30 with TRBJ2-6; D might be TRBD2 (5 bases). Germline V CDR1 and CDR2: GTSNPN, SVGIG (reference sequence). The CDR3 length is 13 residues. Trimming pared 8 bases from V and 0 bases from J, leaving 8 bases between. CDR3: CAHGGSGANVLTF. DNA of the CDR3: TGTGCCCATGGAGGCTCTGGGGCCAACGTCCTGACTTTC.

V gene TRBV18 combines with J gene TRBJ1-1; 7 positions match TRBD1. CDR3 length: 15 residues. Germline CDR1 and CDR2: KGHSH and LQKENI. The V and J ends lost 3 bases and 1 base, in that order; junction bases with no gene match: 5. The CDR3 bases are TGTGCCAGCTCACCGGAAGGGGGCGAGAACACTGAAGCTTTCTTT. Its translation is CASSPEGGENTEAFF.

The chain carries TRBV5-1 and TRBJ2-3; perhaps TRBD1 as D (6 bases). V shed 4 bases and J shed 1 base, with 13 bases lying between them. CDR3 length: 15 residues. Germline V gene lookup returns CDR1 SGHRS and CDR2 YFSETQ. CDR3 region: CASSPGGQRTDTQYF. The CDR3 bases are TGCGCCAGCAGCCCCGGAGGACAGCGCACAGATACGCAGTATTTT.

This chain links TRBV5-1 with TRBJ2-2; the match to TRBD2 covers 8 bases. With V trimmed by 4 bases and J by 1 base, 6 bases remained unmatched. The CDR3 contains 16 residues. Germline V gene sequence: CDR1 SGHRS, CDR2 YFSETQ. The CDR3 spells CASSLLTSENTGELFF. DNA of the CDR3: TGCGCCAGCAGCCTACTGACTAGCGAGAACACCGGGGAGCTGTTTTTT.

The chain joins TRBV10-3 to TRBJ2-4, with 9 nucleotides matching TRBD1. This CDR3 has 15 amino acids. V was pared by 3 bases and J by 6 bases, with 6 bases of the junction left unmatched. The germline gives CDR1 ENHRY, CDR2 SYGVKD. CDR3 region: CAISDLTGGRNIQYF. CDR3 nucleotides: TGTGCCATCAGTGACTTGACAGGGGGAAGAAACATTCAGTACTTC.

CDR3 in amino acids: CASSSDLAGGLETQYF. CDR3 bases: TGTGCCAGCAGTTCCGACTTAGCGGGGGGGCTAGAGACCCAGTACTTC. This chain connects TRBV7-9 to TRBJ2-5; TRBD2 matches at 11 bases. The J segment lost 4 bases and the V segment lost 6 bases, leaving 10 bases of the junction unmatched. CDR1 and CDR2 from the germline V gene are SEHNR and FQNEAQ (reference sequence). The CDR3 is 16 amino acids.

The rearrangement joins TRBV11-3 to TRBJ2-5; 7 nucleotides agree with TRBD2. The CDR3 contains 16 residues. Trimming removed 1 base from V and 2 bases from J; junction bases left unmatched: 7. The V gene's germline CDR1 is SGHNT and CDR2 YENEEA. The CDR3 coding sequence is TGTGCCAGCAGCTTAGGTGTGGCGGGGGAACAAGAGACCCAGTACTTC. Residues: CASSLGVAGEQETQYF. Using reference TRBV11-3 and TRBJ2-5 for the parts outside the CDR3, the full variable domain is EAGVVQSPRYKIIEKKQPVAFWCNPISGHNTLYWYLQNLGQGPELLIRYENEEAVDDSQLPKDRFSAERLKGVDSTLKIQPAELGDSAVYLCASSLGVAGEQETQYFGPGTRLLVL.

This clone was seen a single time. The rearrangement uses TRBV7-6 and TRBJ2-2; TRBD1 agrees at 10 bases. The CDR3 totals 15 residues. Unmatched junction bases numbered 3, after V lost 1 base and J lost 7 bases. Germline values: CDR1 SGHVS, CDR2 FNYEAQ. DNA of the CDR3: TGTGCCAGCAGCTTAGTGACAGGGGGCCACGGGGAGCTGTTTTTT. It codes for CASSLVTGGHGELFF.